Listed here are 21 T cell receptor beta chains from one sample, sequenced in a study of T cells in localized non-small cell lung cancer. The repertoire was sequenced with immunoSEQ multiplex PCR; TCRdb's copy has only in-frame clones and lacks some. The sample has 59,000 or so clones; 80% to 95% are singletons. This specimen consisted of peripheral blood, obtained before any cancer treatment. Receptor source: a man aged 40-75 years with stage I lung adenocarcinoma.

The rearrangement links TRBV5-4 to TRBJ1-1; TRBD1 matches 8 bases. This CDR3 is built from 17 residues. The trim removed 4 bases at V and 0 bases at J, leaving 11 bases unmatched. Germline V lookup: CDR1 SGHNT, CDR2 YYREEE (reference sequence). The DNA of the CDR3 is TGTGCCAGCAGCACCGGACAGGGTTTATCTATGAACACTGAAGCTTTCTTT. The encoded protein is CASSTGQGLSMNTEAFF.

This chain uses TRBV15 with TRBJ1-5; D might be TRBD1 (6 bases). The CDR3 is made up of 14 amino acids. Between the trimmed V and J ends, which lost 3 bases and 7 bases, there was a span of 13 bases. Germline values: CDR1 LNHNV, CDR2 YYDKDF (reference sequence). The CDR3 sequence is CATSSGRGIQPQHF. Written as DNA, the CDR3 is TGTGCCACCAGCAGTGGTAGGGGGATCCAGCCCCAGCATTTT.

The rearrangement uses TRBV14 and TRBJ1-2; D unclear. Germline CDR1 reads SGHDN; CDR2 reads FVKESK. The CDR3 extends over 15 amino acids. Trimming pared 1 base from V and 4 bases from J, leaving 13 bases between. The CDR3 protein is CASSQGTVSAYGYTF. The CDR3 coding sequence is TGTGCCAGCAGCCAAGGTACCGTTTCGGCCTATGGCTACACCTTC.

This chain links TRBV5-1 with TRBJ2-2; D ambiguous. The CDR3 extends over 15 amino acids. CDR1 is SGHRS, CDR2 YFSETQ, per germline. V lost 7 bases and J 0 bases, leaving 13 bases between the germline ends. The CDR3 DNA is TGCGCCAGCGTCTCCGGCAGGACGAACACCGGGGAGCTGTTTTTT. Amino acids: CASVSGRTNTGELFF.

The CDR3 bases are TGTGCCAGCAGCCAACTAGAAGACGTCGGAGAGACCCAGTACTTC. Translating it yields CASSQLEDVGETQYF. This rearrangement joins TRBV7-2 to TRBJ2-5, with D tentatively TRBD2 (5 bases). Germline V gives CDR1 SGHTA, CDR2 FQGNSA. This CDR3 region has 15 residues. V was pared by 5 bases and J by 4 bases, with 17 bases between.

CDR3 protein: CASSFRTGITYEQYF. Written as DNA, the CDR3 is TGTGCCAGCAGCTTTAGAACAGGGATTACCTACGAGCAGTACTTC. This sequence joins TRBV5-5 and TRBJ2-7; D might be TRBD1 (6 bases). Deletions cut 2 bases from V and 2 bases from J, with 14 bases between. The germline V gene has CDR1 SGHKS and CDR2 YYEKEE (reference sequence). This CDR3 comprises 15 residues. The full variable domain, completed using reference TRBV5-5 and TRBJ2-7, is DAGVTQSPTHLIKTRGQQVTLRCSPISGHKSVSWYQQVLGQGPQFIFQYYEKEERGRGNFPDRFSARQFPNYSSELNVNALLLGDSALYLCASSFRTGITYEQYFGPGTRLTVT.

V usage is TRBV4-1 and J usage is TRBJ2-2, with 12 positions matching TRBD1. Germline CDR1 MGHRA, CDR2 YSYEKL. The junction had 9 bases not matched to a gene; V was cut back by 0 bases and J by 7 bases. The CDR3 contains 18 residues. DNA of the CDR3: TGCGCCAGCAGCCAAGAAGGGCCCGGGACAGGGGGCATCGGGGAGCTGTTTTTT. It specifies CASSQEGPGTGGIGELFF.

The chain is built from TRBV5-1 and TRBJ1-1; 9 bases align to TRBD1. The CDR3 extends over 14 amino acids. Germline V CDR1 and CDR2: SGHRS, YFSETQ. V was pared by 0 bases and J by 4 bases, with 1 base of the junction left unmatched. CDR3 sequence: CASSLETGGTEAFF. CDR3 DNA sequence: TGCGCCAGCAGCTTGGAGACAGGGGGCACTGAAGCTTTCTTT.

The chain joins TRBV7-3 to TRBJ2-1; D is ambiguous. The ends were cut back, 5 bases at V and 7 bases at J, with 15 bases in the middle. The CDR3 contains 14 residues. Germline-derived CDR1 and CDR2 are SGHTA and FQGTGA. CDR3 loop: CASSPLGPGNEQFF. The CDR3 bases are TGTGCCAGCAGCCCCCTGGGTCCCGGAAATGAGCAGTTCTTC.

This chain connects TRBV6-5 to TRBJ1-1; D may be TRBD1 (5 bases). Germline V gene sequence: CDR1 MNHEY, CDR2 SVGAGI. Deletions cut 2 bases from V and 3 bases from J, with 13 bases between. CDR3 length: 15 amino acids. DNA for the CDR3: TGTGCCAGCAGTTACAAAGGGGCGACCGACACTGAAGCTTTCTTT. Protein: CASSYKGATDTEAFF.

CDR3 in amino acids: CASSIANLGTYEQYF. The DNA of the CDR3 is TGTGCCAGTAGCATCGCAAACCTAGGAACCTACGAGCAGTACTTC. This chain links TRBV19 with TRBJ2-7, with D hard to call. Per the germline V gene, CDR1 is LNHDA and CDR2 is SQIVND (reference sequence). V was cut by 6 bases and J by 2 bases, with 17 bases left in between. The length of the CDR3 is 15 residues.

The DNA of the CDR3 is TGCAGCGTCCAGACAGGGGGCCGCCTCGATTCACCCCTCCACTTT. This encodes CSVQTGGRLDSPLHF. This chain joins TRBV29-1 and TRBJ1-6; TRBD1 aligns across 10 bases. CDR3 size: 15 residues. Germline V gene sequence: CDR1 SQVTM, CDR2 ANQGSEA. The trim removed 6 bases at V and 8 bases at J, leaving 10 bases unmatched.

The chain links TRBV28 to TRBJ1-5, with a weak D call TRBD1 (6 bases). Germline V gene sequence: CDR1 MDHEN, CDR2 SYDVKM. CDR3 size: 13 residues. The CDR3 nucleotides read TGTGCATCGAGATTGGGACACAATCAGCCCCAGCATTTT. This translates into CASRLGHNQPQHF.

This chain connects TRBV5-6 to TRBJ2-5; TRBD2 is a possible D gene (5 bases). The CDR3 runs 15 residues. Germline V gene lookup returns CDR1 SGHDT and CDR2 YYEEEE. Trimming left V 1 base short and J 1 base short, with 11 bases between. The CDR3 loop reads CASSLRLRAQETQYF. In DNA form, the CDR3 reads TGTGCCAGCAGCTTGCGACTGAGGGCCCAAGAGACCCAGTACTTC.

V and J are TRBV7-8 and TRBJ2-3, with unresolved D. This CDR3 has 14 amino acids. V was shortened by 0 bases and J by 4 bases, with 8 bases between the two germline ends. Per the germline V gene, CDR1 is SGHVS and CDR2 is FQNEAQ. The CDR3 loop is CASSLAIGADTQYF. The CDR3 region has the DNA TGTGCCAGCAGCTTAGCTATAGGAGCAGATACGCAGTATTTT.

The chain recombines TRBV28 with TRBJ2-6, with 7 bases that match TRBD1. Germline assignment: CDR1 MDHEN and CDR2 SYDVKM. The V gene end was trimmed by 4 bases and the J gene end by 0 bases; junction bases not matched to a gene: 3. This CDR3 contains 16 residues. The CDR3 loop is CASSSTGDSGANVLTF. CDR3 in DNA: TGTGCCAGCAGTTCAACAGGGGACTCTGGGGCCAACGTCCTGACTTTC.

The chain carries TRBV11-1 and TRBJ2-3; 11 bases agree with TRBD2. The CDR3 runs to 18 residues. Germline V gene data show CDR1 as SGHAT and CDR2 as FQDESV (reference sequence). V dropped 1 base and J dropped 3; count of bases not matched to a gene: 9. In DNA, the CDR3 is TGTGCCAGCAGCTTAGACGGTAGCGGGAGGGCCAGAACAGATACGCAGTATTTT. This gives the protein CASSLDGSGRARTDTQYF. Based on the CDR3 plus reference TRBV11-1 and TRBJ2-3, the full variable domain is EAEVAQSPRYKITEKSQAVAFWCDPISGHATLYWYRQILGQGPELLVQFQDESVVDDSQLPKDRFSAERLKGVDSTLKIQPAELGDSAMYLCASSLDGSGRARTDTQYFGPGTRLTVL.

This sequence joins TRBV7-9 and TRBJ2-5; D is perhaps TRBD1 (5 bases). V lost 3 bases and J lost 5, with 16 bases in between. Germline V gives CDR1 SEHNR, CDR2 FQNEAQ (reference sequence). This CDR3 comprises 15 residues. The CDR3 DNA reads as TGTGCCAGCAGCTTCCGGCGTTTGGGGCCGGAGACCCAGTACTTC. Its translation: CASSFRRLGPETQYF.

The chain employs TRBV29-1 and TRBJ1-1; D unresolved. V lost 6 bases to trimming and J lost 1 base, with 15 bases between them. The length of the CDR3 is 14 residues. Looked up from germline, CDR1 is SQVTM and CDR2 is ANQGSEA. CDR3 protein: CSVGGSLGNTEAFF. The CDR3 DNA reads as TGCAGCGTAGGTGGTTCATTGGGGAACACTGAAGCTTTCTTT. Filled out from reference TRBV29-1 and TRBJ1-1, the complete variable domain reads SAVISQKPSRDICQRGTSLTIQCQVDSQVTMMFWYRQQPGQSLTLIATANQGSEATYESGFVIDKFPISRPNLTFSTLTVSNMSPEDSSIYLCSVGGSLGNTEAFFGQGTRLTVV.

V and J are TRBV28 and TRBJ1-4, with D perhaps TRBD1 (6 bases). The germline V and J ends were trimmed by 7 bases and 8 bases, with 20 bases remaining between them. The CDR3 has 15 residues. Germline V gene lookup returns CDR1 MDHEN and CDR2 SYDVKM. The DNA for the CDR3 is TGTGCCAGCAACCCGGCGTCGGGGGGCGGCGAAAAACTGTTTTTT. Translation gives CASNPASGGGEKLFF.

This CDR3 is CASSLFAGTDTQYF. The CDR3 DNA sequence: TGCGCCAGCAGCTTGTTTGCTGGCACAGATACGCAGTATTTT. The rearrangement uses TRBV5-1 and TRBJ2-3; no reliable D call. The V end was cut by 1 base, the J end by 1 base, with 7 bases between. The germline V gene encodes CDR1 SGHRS and CDR2 YFSETQ. This CDR3 spans 14 amino acids.